The source of this T cell receptor (beta chain) is a study of blood T cell repertoires in COVID-19 (TCRdb year 2020). Notes on the research overall: The collaborator samples originated in the United States, Italy and Spain and spanned the acute and convalescent phases of COVID-19. The samples were drawn from two sources: the first 160 participants of the ongoing ImmuneRACE study, and 950 to 1,500 subjects contributed by 6 global collaborators. The repertoires were released in a freely available public database intended as a resource for research on the immune response to SARS-CoV-2. Deeply sampled blood TCRbeta repertoires from subjects exposed to, actively infected with, or recovered from COVID-19 were included in the dataset. The prospective study material was composed of cDNA or gDNA derived from T cells, B-cell-depleted T cells, or PBMCs. The sample metadata nearly always contained a de-identified subject ID, COVID-19 status, age in years and sex. HLA class I and class II types, where available, came from metadata supplied by the sample provider rather than from assay-based typing.

Relative to germline, V is 0 bases shorter and J is 5 bases shorter, with 7 bases between their ends. Based on the germline V gene, the CDR1 and CDR2 sequences are ENHRY and SYGVKD. The CDR3 has 13 amino acids, counting the end cysteine and phenylalanine. The CDR3 DNA has 39 bases and is translated from base 1. General conclusions and limits of the study: Clinical and demographic metadata were provided uncurated, with the amount varying by source and participant.

With respect to this clone: The antigen it recognizes is unknown. Per-nucleotide qualities are absent, and no much larger clonotype sits a single base away.

TCRbeta CDR3 regions were amplified from genomic DNA by means of the immunoSEQ Assay, a bias-controlled multiplex PCR. The original methods were these. The number of nucleated cells in each sample was estimated from the amplification of reference gene primers within the assay. To quantify the absolute abundance of each unique TCRbeta CDR3 rearrangement, sequence reads were collapsed and filtered. For each sample, productive Simpson clonality was calculated as the square root of Simpson's diversity index across productive rearrangements. TCRdb obtained this table from immuneACCESS and retained in-frame rearrangements with V and J assigned. These tables miss some clones; where compared with another copy, unresolved V genes account for less than half of the shortfall, and the remainder is unexplained. The DNA gave D and trimming, while V, J and clone size come from that table. This sample comprises around 130,000 clones, around 82% of them detected only once. The leading ten clones occupy 12% of the sample.

Another Seattle source contributed samples from volunteer blood donors who had recovered from COVID-19. Collaborating institutions collected whole blood in K2EDTA tubes following their own protocols. For TCRbeta analysis, collaborators shipped samples as frozen whole blood, isolated PBMCs, or DNA extracted from either of those sample types. In this chain, TRBV10-3 is recombined with TRBJ1-1; the D gene assignment is ambiguous. The sequenced material came from peripheral blood. The receptor's source is a woman in her 30s who had recovered from COVID-19. The CDR3 protein sequence reads: CAISESLGTEAFF. Here is the DNA: TGTGCCATCAGTGAGTCGCTCGGGACTGAAGCTTTCTTT.